This T cell receptor (beta chain) was documented in a study of T cell changes during pregnancy in multiple sclerosis. This table comes from immunoSEQ multiplex PCR, and its TCRdb copy is limited to in-frame clones, with some not included. The data contain under 50,000 clones, about 91% of them singletons. The germline V and J ends were trimmed by 0 bases and 4 bases, with 11 bases remaining between them. This CDR3 region has 15 residues. CDR1 and CDR2 (germline): SGHKS, YYEKEE (reference sequence). The clonotype originates from a female donor with multiple sclerosis, enrolled in a pregnancy study. The sample in question was CD4+ T cells from peripheral blood mononuclear cells, obtained in the third trimester of pregnancy. The chain is built from TRBV5-5 and TRBJ2-1; the D is unclear. The CDR3 region is CASSLGVSPYNEQFF. The CDR3 DNA follows: TGTGCCAGCAGCTTGGGGGTTAGCCCATACAATGAGCAGTTCTTC.